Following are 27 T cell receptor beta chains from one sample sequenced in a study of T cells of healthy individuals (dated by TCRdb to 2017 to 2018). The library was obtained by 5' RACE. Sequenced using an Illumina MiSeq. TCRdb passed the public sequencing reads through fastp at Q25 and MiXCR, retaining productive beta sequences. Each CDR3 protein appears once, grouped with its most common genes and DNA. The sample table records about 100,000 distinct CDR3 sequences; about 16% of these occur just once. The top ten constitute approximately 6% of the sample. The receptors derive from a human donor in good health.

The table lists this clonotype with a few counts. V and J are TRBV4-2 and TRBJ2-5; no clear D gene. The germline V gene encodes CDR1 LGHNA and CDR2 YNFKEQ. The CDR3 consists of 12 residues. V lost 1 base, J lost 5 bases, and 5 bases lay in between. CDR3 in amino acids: CASSQGGETQYF. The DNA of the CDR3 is TGTGCCAGCAGCCAAGGAGGCGAGACCCAGTACTTC.

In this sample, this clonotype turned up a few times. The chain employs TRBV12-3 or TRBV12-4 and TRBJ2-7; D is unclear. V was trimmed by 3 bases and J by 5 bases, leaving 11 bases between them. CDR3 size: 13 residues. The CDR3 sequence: CASSFGLVNEQYF. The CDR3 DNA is TGTGCCAGCAGTTTTGGGTTGGTGAACGAGCAGTACTTC.

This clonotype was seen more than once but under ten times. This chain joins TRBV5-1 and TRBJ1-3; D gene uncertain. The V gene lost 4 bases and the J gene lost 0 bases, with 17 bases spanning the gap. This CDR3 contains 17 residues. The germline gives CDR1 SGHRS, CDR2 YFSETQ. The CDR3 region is CASSLQPRSISGNTIYF. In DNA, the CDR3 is TGCGCCAGCAGCCTGCAGCCTCGCTCCATCTCTGGAAACACCATATATTTT. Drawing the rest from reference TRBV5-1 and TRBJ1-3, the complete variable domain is KAGVTQTPRYLIKTRGQQVTLSCSPISGHRSVSWYQQTPGQGLQFLFEYFSETQRNKGNFPGRFSGRQFSNSRSEMNVSTLELGDSALYLCASSLQPRSISGNTIYFGEGSWLTVV.

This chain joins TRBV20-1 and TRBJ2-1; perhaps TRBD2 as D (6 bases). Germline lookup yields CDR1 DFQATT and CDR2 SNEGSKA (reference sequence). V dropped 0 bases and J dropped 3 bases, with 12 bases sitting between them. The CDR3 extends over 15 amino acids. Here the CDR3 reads CSARDTGRDYNEQFF. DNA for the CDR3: TGCAGTGCTAGAGATACCGGGAGAGACTACAATGAGCAGTTCTTC.

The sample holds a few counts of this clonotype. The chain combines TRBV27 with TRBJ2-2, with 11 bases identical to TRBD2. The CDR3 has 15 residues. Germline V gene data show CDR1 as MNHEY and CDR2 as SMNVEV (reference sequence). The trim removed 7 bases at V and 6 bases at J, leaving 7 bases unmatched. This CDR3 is CASKVGLAGPGELFF. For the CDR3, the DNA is TGTGCCAGCAAGGTCGGACTAGCGGGTCCCGGGGAGCTGTTTTTT.

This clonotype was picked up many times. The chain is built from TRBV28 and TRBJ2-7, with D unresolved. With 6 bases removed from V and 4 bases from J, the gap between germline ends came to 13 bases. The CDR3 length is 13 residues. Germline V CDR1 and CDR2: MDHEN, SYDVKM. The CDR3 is CASSLQRPYEQYF. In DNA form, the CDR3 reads TGTGCCAGCAGCCTACAGCGACCGTACGAGCAGTACTTC. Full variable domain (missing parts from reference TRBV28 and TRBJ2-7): DVKVTQSSRYLVKRTGEKVFLECVQDMDHENMFWYRQDPGLGLRLIYFSYDVKMKEKGDIPEGYSVSREKKERFSLILESASTNQTSMYLCASSLQRPYEQYFGPGTRLTVT.

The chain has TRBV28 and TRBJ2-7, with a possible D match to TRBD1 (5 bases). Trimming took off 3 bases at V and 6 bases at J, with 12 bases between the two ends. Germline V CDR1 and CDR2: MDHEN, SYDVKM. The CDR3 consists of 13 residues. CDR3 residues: CASSLREGVEQYF. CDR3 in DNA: TGTGCCAGCAGTTTGCGTGAAGGGGTCGAGCAGTACTTC.

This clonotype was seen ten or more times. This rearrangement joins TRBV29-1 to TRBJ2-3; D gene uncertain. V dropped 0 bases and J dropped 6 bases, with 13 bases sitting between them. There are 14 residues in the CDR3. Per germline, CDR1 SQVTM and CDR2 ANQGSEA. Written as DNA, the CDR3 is TGCAGCGTTGAAGAGGGTGGGGTCGATGATACGCAGTATTTT. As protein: CSVEEGGVDDTQYF.

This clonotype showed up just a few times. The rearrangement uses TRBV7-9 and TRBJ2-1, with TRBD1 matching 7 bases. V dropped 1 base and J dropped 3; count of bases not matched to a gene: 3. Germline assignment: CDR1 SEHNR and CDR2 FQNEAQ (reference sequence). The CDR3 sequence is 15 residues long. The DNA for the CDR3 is TGTGCCAGCAGCTTAGTTCAGGGGGTCTACAATGAGCAGTTCTTC. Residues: CASSLVQGVYNEQFF.

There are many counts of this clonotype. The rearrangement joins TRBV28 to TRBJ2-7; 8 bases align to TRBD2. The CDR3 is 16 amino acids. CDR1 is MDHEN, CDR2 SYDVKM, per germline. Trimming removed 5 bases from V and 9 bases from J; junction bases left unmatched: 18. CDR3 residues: CASSDSLIGGRSRQYF. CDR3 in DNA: TGTGCCAGCAGTGACTCGCTAATTGGCGGGAGGTCCAGGCAGTACTTC.

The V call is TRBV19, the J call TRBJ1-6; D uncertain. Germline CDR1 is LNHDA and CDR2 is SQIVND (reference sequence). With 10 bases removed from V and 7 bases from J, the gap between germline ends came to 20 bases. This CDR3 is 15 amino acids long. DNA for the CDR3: TGTGCCACTACCCGGACCACCTCGCGGAATTCACCCCTCCACTTT. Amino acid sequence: CATTRTTSRNSPLHF. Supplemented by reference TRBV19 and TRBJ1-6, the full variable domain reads DGGITQSPKYLFRKEGQNVTLSCEQNLNHDAMYWYRQDPGQGLRLIYYSQIVNDFQKGDIAEGYSVSREKKESFPLTVTSAQKNPTAFYLCATTRTTSRNSPLHFGNGTRLTVT.

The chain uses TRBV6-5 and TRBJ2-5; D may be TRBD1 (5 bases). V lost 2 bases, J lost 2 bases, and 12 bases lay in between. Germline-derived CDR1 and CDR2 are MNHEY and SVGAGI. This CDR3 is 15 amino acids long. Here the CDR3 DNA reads TGTGCCAGCAGTTACCTAGGACAACAACAAGAGACCCAGTACTTC. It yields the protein CASSYLGQQQETQYF.

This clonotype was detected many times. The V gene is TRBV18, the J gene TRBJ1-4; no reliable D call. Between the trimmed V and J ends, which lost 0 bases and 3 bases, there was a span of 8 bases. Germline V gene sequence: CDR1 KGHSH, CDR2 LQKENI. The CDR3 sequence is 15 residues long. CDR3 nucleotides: TGTGCCAGCTCACCACCGGGGAGAGCTAATGAAAAACTGTTTTTT. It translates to CASSPPGRANEKLFF. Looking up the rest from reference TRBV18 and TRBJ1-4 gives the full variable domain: NAGVMQNPRHLVRRRGQEARLRCSPMKGHSHVYWYRQLPEEGLKFMVYLQKENIIDESGMPKERFSAEFPKEGPSILRIQQVVRGDSAAYFCASSPPGRANEKLFFGSGTQLSVL.

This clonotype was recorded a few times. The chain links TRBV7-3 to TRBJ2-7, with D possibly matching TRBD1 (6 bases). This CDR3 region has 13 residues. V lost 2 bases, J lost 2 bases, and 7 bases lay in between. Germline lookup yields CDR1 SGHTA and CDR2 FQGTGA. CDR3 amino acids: CASSLGGPYEQYF. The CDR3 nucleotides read TGTGCCAGCAGCTTAGGGGGCCCCTACGAGCAGTACTTC. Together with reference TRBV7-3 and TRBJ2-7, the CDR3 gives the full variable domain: GAGVSQTPSNKVTEKGKYVELRCDPISGHTALYWYRQSLGQGPEFLIYFQGTGAADDSGLPNDRFFAVRPEGSVSTLKIQRTERGDSAVYLCASSLGGPYEQYFGPGTRLTVT.

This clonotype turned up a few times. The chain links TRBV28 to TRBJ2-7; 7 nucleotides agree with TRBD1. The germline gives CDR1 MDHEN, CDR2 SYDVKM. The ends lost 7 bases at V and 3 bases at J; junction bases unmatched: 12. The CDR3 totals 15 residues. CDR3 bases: TGTGCCAGCAATACACGACAGGGTAGTCGCTACGAGCAGTACTTC. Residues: CASNTRQGSRYEQYF.

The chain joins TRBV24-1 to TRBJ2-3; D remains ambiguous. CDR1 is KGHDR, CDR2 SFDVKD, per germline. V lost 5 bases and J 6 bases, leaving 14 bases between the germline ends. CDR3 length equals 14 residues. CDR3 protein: CATSGKLAIDTQYF. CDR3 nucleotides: TGTGCCACCAGTGGAAAGCTCGCAATCGATACGCAGTATTTT.

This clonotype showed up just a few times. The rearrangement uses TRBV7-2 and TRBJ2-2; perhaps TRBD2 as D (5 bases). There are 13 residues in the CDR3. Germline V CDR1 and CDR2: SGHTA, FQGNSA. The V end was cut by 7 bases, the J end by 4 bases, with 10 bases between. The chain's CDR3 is CASNHGVTGELFF. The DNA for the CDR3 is TGTGCCAGCAATCACGGGGTCACCGGGGAGCTGTTTTTT.

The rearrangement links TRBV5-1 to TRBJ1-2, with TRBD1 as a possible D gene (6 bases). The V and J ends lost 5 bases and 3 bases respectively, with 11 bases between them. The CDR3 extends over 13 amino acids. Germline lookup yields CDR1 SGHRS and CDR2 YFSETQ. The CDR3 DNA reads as TGCGCCAGCAGACCCCGGACAGACTATGGCTACACCTTC. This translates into CASRPRTDYGYTF.

The CDR3: CASNDRVQGSGANVLTF. CDR3 sequence (DNA): TGTGCCAGCAACGACAGGGTACAAGGCTCTGGGGCCAACGTCCTGACTTTC. The chain combines TRBV6-6 with TRBJ2-6; 7 bases fit TRBD1. V trimming: 7 bases; J trimming: 0 bases; junction bases outside the gene matches: 9. The CDR3 has 17 amino acids. Germline-derived CDR1 and CDR2 are MNHNY and SVGAGI (reference sequence).

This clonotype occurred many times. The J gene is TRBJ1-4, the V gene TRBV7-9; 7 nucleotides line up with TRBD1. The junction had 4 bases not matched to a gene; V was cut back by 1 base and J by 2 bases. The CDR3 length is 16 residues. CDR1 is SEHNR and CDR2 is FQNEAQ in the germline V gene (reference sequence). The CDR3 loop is CASSLGLGQTNEKLFF. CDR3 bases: TGTGCCAGCAGCTTAGGTTTGGGACAGACTAATGAAAAACTGTTTTTT.

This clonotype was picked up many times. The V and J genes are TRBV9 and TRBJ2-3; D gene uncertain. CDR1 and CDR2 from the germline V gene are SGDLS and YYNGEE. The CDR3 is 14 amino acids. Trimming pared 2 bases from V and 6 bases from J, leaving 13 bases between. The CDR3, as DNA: TGTGCCAGCAGCGTCCTCGGAAGGAAGGATACGCAGTATTTT. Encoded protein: CASSVLGRKDTQYF.

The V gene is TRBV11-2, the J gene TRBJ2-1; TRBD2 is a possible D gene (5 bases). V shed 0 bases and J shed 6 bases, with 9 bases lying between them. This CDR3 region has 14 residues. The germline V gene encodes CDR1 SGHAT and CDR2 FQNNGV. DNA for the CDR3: TGTGCCAGCAGCTTAGAGCTAGCCCCCAATGAGCAGTTCTTC. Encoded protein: CASSLELAPNEQFF.

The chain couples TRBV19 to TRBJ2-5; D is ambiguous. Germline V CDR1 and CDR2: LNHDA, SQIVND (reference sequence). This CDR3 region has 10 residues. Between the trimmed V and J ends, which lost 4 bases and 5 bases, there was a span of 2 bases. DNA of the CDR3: TGTGCCAGTAGTACGGAGACCCAGTACTTC. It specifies CASSTETQYF.

The CDR3 loop is CASFGTSGAKGADTQYF. The CDR3 region has the DNA TGTGCCAGCTTCGGGACTAGCGGGGCGAAAGGGGCAGATACGCAGTATTTT. The V gene is TRBV7-9, the J gene TRBJ2-3, with 13 nucleotides matching TRBD2. The CDR3 runs to 17 residues. V lost 8 bases and J lost 4; bases outside the gene matches: 12. Germline-derived CDR1 and CDR2 are SEHNR and FQNEAQ (reference sequence).

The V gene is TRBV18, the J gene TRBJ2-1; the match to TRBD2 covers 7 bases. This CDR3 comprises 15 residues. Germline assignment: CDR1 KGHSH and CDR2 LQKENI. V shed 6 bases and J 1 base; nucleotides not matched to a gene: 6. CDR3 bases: TGTGCCAGCTCCCCGGGACTAACGTCCTACAATGAGCAGTTCTTC. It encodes CASSPGLTSYNEQFF. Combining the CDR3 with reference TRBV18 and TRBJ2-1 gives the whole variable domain NAGVMQNPRHLVRRRGQEARLRCSPMKGHSHVYWYRQLPEEGLKFMVYLQKENIIDESGMPKERFSAEFPKEGPSILRIQQVVRGDSAAYFCASSPGLTSYNEQFFGPGTRLTVL.

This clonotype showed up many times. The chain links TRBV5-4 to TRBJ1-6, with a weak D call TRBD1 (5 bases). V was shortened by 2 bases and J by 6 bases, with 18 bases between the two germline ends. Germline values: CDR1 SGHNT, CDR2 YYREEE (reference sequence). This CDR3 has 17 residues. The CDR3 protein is CASSLTKAGVSNSPLHF. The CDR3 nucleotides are TGTGCCAGCAGCTTAACAAAAGCGGGGGTCTCTAATTCACCCCTCCACTTT.

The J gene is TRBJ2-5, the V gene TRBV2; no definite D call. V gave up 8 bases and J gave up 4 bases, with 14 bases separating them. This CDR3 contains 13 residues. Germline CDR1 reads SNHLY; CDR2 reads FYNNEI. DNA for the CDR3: TGTGCCAGCTGGTTTCGATATGGAGAGACCCAGTACTTC. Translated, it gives CASWFRYGETQYF.